The 22 T cell receptor beta chains below come from one sample, sequenced in a study of cytomegalovirus exposure and HLA in healthy donors. Both 60 Vbeta primers and 13 Jbeta primers went into the PCR. Produced via immunoSEQ multiplex PCR; TCRdb's table is partial and in-frame only. The table has about 150,000 clones, 79% seen once; the top ten hold 0.95% to 1.4%. Input material: PBMCs. Receptors originate from a male donor in good health and CMV-seronegative.

The V and J genes are TRBV5-1 and TRBJ2-4; 7 bases are shared with TRBD1. The CDR3 sequence is 14 residues long. Losses at the gene ends were 4 bases for V and 6 bases for J; bases not matched to a gene: 7. CDR1 SGHRS and CDR2 YFSETQ come from the germline V gene. The CDR3 DNA follows: TGCGCCAGCAGCCCGGGACAGTCGGTAAACATTCAGTACTTC. As protein: CASSPGQSVNIQYF. Full variable domain (missing parts from reference TRBV5-1 and TRBJ2-4): KAGVTQTPRYLIKTRGQQVTLSCSPISGHRSVSWYQQTPGQGLQFLFEYFSETQRNKGNFPGRFSGRQFSNSRSEMNVSTLELGDSALYLCASSPGQSVNIQYFGAGTRLSVL.

The chain employs TRBV6-1 and TRBJ2-3, with 9 bases matching TRBD1. Germline V lookup: CDR1 MNHNS, CDR2 SASEGT. This CDR3 has 15 residues. J gave up 6 bases and V 4 bases, and 8 bases lay outside the gene matches. CDR3 coding DNA: TGTGCCAGCAGTGCCCGGGACAGGGATTTGGATACGCAGTATTTT. It specifies CASSARDRDLDTQYF.

This clone was detected only once. The rearrangement uses TRBV5-1 and TRBJ2-5; 7 bases are shared with TRBD2. Looked up from germline, CDR1 is SGHRS and CDR2 is YFSETQ. This CDR3 is built from 16 residues. V lost 2 bases, J lost 5 bases, and 12 bases stayed unmatched. The CDR3 bases are TGCGCCAGCAGCTTCAATAGCGGGCCTTCTGGGGAGACCCAGTACTTC. Protein sequence: CASSFNSGPSGETQYF.

The chain is built from TRBV4-3 and TRBJ2-2; 7 nucleotides line up with TRBD1. Germline CDR1 reads LGHNA; CDR2 reads YSLEER. The CDR3 runs 16 residues. V dropped 0 bases and J dropped 4; count of bases not matched to a gene: 5. The CDR3 bases are TGCGCCAGCAGCCAAGAAGAACAGGGGAGCACCGGGGAGCTGTTTTTT. Encoded protein: CASSQEEQGSTGELFF.

This chain uses TRBV19 with TRBJ1-6; no clear D gene. The CDR3 has 13 residues. With 7 bases removed from V and 10 bases from J, the gap between germline ends came to 14 bases. Germline assignment: CDR1 LNHDA and CDR2 SQIVND (reference sequence). CDR3 sequence (DNA): TGTGCCAGTAAGGGAGGAGGGAACTCACCCCTCCACTTT. This translates into CASKGGGNSPLHF.

The gene calls are TRBV6-4 and TRBJ2-3; TRBD2 agrees at 10 bases. Germline values: CDR1 MRHNA, CDR2 SNTAGT. The CDR3 has 16 amino acids. Trimming took 0 bases from V and 4 from J; bases not matched to a gene: 4. The CDR3 protein is CASSDSSGGAADTQYF. The CDR3 coding sequence is TGTGCCAGCAGTGACTCCAGCGGGGGGGCCGCAGATACGCAGTATTTT.

This clone was counted a single time. The chain employs TRBV6-1 and TRBJ2-7; 12 bases align to TRBD2. The V segment lost 6 bases and the J segment 6 bases; nucleotides outside the gene matches: 9. The CDR3 spans 15 residues. Per the germline V gene, CDR1 is MNHNS and CDR2 is SASEGT. The CDR3 region is CASRGGLAGGSEQYF. CDR3 bases: TGTGCCAGCAGGGGGGGCCTAGCGGGGGGGTCCGAGCAGTACTTC.

The rearrangement links TRBV10-3 to TRBJ2-7; D call uncertain. Germline values: CDR1 ENHRY, CDR2 SYGVKD. The CDR3 contains 14 residues. The V and J ends lost 3 bases and 2 bases respectively, with 11 bases between them. The CDR3 DNA reads TGTGCCATCAGTGACCCCAGGTTTACCTACGAGCAGTACTTC. This translates into CAISDPRFTYEQYF.

The V gene is TRBV10-3, the J gene TRBJ2-7; a weak D match, TRBD1 (6 bases). Germline values: CDR1 ENHRY, CDR2 SYGVKD. The CDR3 contains 15 residues. V dropped 5 bases and J dropped 0 bases, with 14 bases sitting between them. CDR3 sequence: CAISPTGTISYEQYF. The CDR3 coding sequence is TGTGCCATCAGTCCCACCGGGACAATCTCCTACGAGCAGTACTTC.

This clone has just a few counts. The chain links TRBV6-6 to TRBJ1-2, with 7 positions matching TRBD1. This CDR3 is 12 amino acids long. The V and J ends lost 2 bases and 7 bases, in that order; junction bases with no gene match: 1. The germline V gene encodes CDR1 MNHNY and CDR2 SVGAGI (reference sequence). In DNA, the CDR3 is TGTGCCAGCAGTTACCCAGGGGGTGGCTACACCTTC. Protein sequence: CASSYPGGGYTF.

This chain joins TRBV7-3 and TRBJ2-1; D might be TRBD1 (5 bases). V lost 5 bases and J 4 bases, leaving 15 bases between the germline ends. The CDR3 length is 15 residues. Germline-derived CDR1 and CDR2 are SGHTA and FQGTGA. CDR3 DNA sequence: TGTGCCAGCAGCCGAGATCTGACAGAGTACAATGAGCAGTTCTTC. It codes for CASSRDLTEYNEQFF.

V is TRBV4-2 and J is TRBJ2-7; unclear D gene. CDR1 and CDR2 (germline): LGHNA, YNFKEQ. This CDR3 has 16 residues. V was cut by 1 base and J by 0 bases, with 13 bases left in between. The CDR3 loop is CASSQGTHPPSYEQYF. The CDR3 bases are TGTGCCAGCAGCCAAGGTACACACCCTCCCTCCTACGAGCAGTACTTC.

V gene TRBV4-1 combines with J gene TRBJ2-6; 11 bases fit TRBD2. V lost 3 bases to trimming and J lost 2 bases; unmatched junction nucleotides: 9. The CDR3 sequence is 19 residues long. Germline assignment: CDR1 MGHRA and CDR2 YSYEKL. Here the CDR3 reads CASSQRASGGNTGANVLTF. The CDR3 DNA follows: TGCGCCAGCAGCCAGAGGGCTAGCGGGGGGAATACTGGGGCCAACGTCCTGACTTTC.

V is TRBV28 and J is TRBJ1-2; TRBD1 agrees at 9 bases. V gave up 5 bases and J gave up 8 bases; unmatched junction bases: 12. Germline V gives CDR1 MDHEN, CDR2 SYDVKM. CDR3 length: 15 amino acids. The CDR3 sequence is CASSTPGQGTGGYTF. The CDR3 coding sequence is TGTGCCAGCAGTACTCCCGGACAGGGGACTGGCGGCTACACCTTC.

J is TRBJ1-2 and V is TRBV4-2; unclear D gene. The CDR3 sequence is 15 residues long. Trimming shortened V by 0 bases and J by 4 bases, and 12 bases separated the two germline ends. Germline assignment: CDR1 LGHNA and CDR2 YNFKEQ. The DNA for the CDR3 is TGTGCCAGCAGCCAAGAAACAGTGTCCCTCTATGGCTACACCTTC. This encodes CASSQETVSLYGYTF.

The chain employs TRBV9 and TRBJ2-1; 7 bases map to TRBD2. V shed 6 bases and J 6 bases; nucleotides not matched to a gene: 9. The CDR3 has 14 residues. Germline-derived CDR1 and CDR2 are SGDLS and YYNGEE. The CDR3 reads CASTPGGRLNEQFF. The CDR3 nucleotides read TGTGCCAGCACCCCGGGGGGAAGGCTCAATGAGCAGTTCTTC. The complete variable domain, with remaining parts taken from reference TRBV9 and TRBJ2-1, reads DSGVTQTPKHLITATGQRVTLRCSPRSGDLSVYWYQQSLDQGLQFLIQYYNGEERAKGNILERFSAQQFPDLHSELNLSSLELGDSALYFCASTPGGRLNEQFFGPGTRLTVL.

The J gene is TRBJ2-1, the V gene TRBV6-1; the match to TRBD2 covers 8 bases. This CDR3 comprises 17 residues. Germline loops: CDR1 MNHNS, CDR2 SASEGT. The V gene end was trimmed by 3 bases and the J gene end by 3 bases; junction bases not matched to a gene: 10. The CDR3 nucleotides are TGTGCCAGCAGTGAGGGAAAAAGCGGGGGCCACTACAATGAGCAGTTCTTC. Protein product: CASSEGKSGGHYNEQFF.

This clone was seen a single time. This sequence joins TRBV12-5 and TRBJ1-5; TRBD1 agrees at 8 bases. Germline-derived CDR1 and CDR2 are LGHNT and FRNRAP. The CDR3 is made up of 16 amino acids. V shed 0 bases and J 1 base; nucleotides not matched to a gene: 2. As DNA, the CDR3 is TGTGCTAGTGGTTTGGTACAGGGGGGCAGCAATCAGCCCCAGCATTTT. Its protein product is CASGLVQGGSNQPQHF.

This chain links TRBV2 with TRBJ2-4; D gene uncertain. This CDR3 is 14 amino acids long. Looked up from germline, CDR1 is SNHLY and CDR2 is FYNNEI. Trimming pared 6 bases from V and 0 bases from J, leaving 9 bases between. CDR3 sequence reads: CASRDTLAKNIQYF. The CDR3 DNA follows: TGTGCCAGCAGAGACACCCTAGCCAAAAACATTCAGTACTTC.

Regarding this clone: A clone one base away is much larger, so this may be a read error. This CDR3 reads CASSSGQNTEAFF. DNA of the CDR3: TGTGCCAGCAGTTCGGGACAGAACACTGAAGCTTTCTTT. The chain links TRBV6-5 to TRBJ1-1; a possible D gene is TRBD1 (6 bases). Germline values: CDR1 MNHEY, CDR2 SVGAGI. This CDR3 has 13 residues. Trimming removed 4 bases from V and 1 base from J, with 7 bases in between.

The chain combines TRBV5-1 with TRBJ1-1; no firm D call. CDR3 length: 12 amino acids. V lost 7 bases and J lost 3, with 10 bases in between. CDR1 and CDR2 (germline): SGHRS, YFSETQ. CDR3 loop: CASGPQDTEAFF. The CDR3 DNA is TGCGCCAGCGGCCCGCAGGACACTGAAGCTTTCTTT.

This chain joins TRBV6-1 and TRBJ1-5; the D gene is possibly TRBD1 (5 bases). The CDR3 length is 15 residues. Germline-derived CDR1 and CDR2 are MNHNS and SASEGT. V was trimmed by 2 bases and J by 3 bases, leaving 11 bases between them. The CDR3 sequence is CASSELQGHNQPQHF. The CDR3 DNA sequence: TGTGCCAGCAGTGAACTCCAGGGCCACAATCAGCCCCAGCATTTT.